The 10 T cell receptor beta chains in this list originate from one sample, sequenced in a study of blood T cell repertoires in COVID-19. Generated by immunoSEQ multiplex PCR, the TCRdb table keeps only in-frame clones and is missing some. The sample carries about 300,000 clones, 85% recorded once. Sequencing input: PBMCs or T cells enriched from blood (not recorded which). The origin of the receptors is a woman aged 45-65 years who had recovered from COVID-19.

This chain connects TRBV10-1 to TRBJ2-3; 9 bases match TRBD2. V trimming: 3 bases; J trimming: 3 bases; junction bases outside the gene matches: 7. CDR1 and CDR2 from the germline V gene are WNHNN and SYGVQD (reference sequence). The CDR3 is 16 residues long. In DNA form, the CDR3 reads TGCGCCAGCAGTGACCTAGCGGGGCTACCAACAGATACGCAGTATTTT. This sequence encodes CASSDLAGLPTDTQYF.

The rearrangement links TRBV4-1 to TRBJ2-3; the match to TRBD2 covers 9 bases. The CDR3 extends over 16 amino acids. Germline CDR1 reads MGHRA; CDR2 reads YSYEKL. Trimming removed 2 bases from V and 2 bases from J; junction bases left unmatched: 5. The CDR3 DNA reads TGCGCCAGCAGCCAATGGGCGGGGGGGACCACAGATACGCAGTATTTT. It yields the protein CASSQWAGGTTDTQYF.

This chain uses TRBV20-1 with TRBJ1-1; possible D gene TRBD1, 5 bases. Germline V gene sequence: CDR1 DFQATT, CDR2 SNEGSKA (reference sequence). The V and J ends lost 4 bases and 8 bases respectively, with 11 bases between them. The CDR3 is made up of 11 amino acids. The CDR3 nucleotides are TGCAGTGCTACCAACCCAGGGGAAGCTTTCTTT. Amino acids: CSATNPGEAFF.

This sequence joins TRBV19 and TRBJ1-2, with D tentatively TRBD1 (6 bases). This CDR3 region has 15 residues. Germline CDR1 and CDR2: LNHDA and SQIVND (reference sequence). V dropped 5 bases and J dropped 7 bases, with 20 bases sitting between them. The CDR3 region has the DNA TGTGCCAGTAGTGCCGGGACACTTAGCGGGGTTGGCTACACCTTC. Amino acids: CASSAGTLSGVGYTF. Full variable domain (missing parts from reference TRBV19 and TRBJ1-2): DGGITQSPKYLFRKEGQNVTLSCEQNLNHDAMYWYRQDPGQGLRLIYYSQIVNDFQKGDIAEGYSVSREKKESFPLTVTSAQKNPTAFYLCASSAGTLSGVGYTFGSGTRLTVV.

The V and J genes are TRBV24-1 and TRBJ2-1; 10 bases match TRBD1. V gave up 3 bases and J gave up 8 bases; unmatched junction bases: 12. There are 17 residues in the CDR3. Looked up from germline, CDR1 is KGHDR and CDR2 is SFDVKD. This CDR3 reads CATSDRGQGIFFDEQFF. The CDR3 coding sequence is TGTGCCACCAGTGATCGGGGACAGGGGATCTTTTTTGATGAGCAGTTCTTC.

This clone was seen only once. This chain links TRBV7-2 with TRBJ1-3; D is undetermined. The V end was cut by 0 bases, the J end by 2 bases, with 11 bases between. The CDR3 is 16 amino acids. Per germline, CDR1 SGHTA and CDR2 FQGNSA. DNA of the CDR3: TGTGCCAGCAGCTTAGCTGGCCCCCTTGCTGGAAACACCATATATTTT. Protein product: CASSLAGPLAGNTIYF.

The chain carries TRBV27 and TRBJ1-5, with D tentatively TRBD1 (5 bases). This CDR3 spans 14 amino acids. Germline CDR1 and CDR2: MNHEY and SMNVEV (reference sequence). Trimming took off 4 bases at V and 6 bases at J, with 13 bases between the two ends. The CDR3 sequence: CASSYTSGFQPQHF. The CDR3 DNA reads as TGTGCCAGCAGTTACACTTCAGGGTTTCAGCCCCAGCATTTT.

The chain is built from TRBV11-1 and TRBJ2-3; D is unresolved. The CDR3 sequence is 14 residues long. Germline V gene data show CDR1 as SGHAT and CDR2 as FQDESV (reference sequence). The V and J ends lost 1 base and 10 bases respectively, with 15 bases between them. The CDR3 protein is CASSLGVQITAQYF. CDR3 DNA sequence: TGTGCCAGCAGCTTAGGAGTCCAAATAACCGCGCAGTATTTT.

For the CDR3, the DNA is TGTGCCAGCAGCTTTAGCGGGACTGCCTACGAGCAGTACTTC. The encoded protein is CASSFSGTAYEQYF. The chain recombines TRBV7-9 with TRBJ2-7; 8 bases align to TRBD2. CDR3 size: 14 residues. CDR1 is SEHNR, CDR2 FQNEAQ, per germline (reference sequence). V shed 3 bases and J 2 bases; nucleotides not matched to a gene: 3.

The V call is TRBV29-1, the J call TRBJ1-1; D gene uncertain. CDR1 is SQVTM, CDR2 ANQGSEA, per germline. CDR3 length equals 11 residues. V shed 6 bases and J shed 6 bases, with 11 bases lying between them. CDR3 region: CSVGLGAEAFF. As DNA, the CDR3 is TGCAGCGTCGGACTTGGGGCTGAAGCTTTCTTT.